A selection of T cell receptor beta chains follows, all from one sample in a study of T cells in Graves' hyperthyroidism and ophthalmopathy. One entry per CDR3 protein results from TCRdb running MiXCR on the multiplex PCR reads. The sample has about 840,000 distinct CDR3 sequences, roughly 40% seen once. The sample taken for sequencing was blood. Receptors were obtained from a man between 18 and 35 years old with Graves' hyperthyroidism. The CDR3 runs from the conserved cysteine through the conserved F or W. The D gene is left open where the match is weak. Clone size, where shown, is once, few, many, or a class for clones that have expanded.

clone_size: NA
j_call: TRBJ1-6
v_call: TRBV7-2
d_call: NA
cdr3_aa: CASSLWSGGELGYNSPLHF
cdr3_nt: TGTGCCAGCAGCTTATGGTCTGGCGGGGAGTTAGGCTATAATTCACCCCTCCACTTT

clone_size: many
j_call: TRBJ1-6
v_call: TRBV2
d_call: NA
cdr3_aa: CASSEALMGGEASPLHF
cdr3_nt: TGTGCCAGCAGTGAAGCGTTAATGGGCGGGGAGGCGTCACCCCTCCACTTT

clone_size: NA
j_call: TRBJ2-5
v_call: TRBV20-1
d_call: TRBD1
cdr3_aa: CSFGSGGRQETQYF
cdr3_nt: TGCAGTTTCGGGTCAGGGGGCCGCCAAGAGACCCAGTACTTC

clone_size: NA
j_call: TRBJ2-7
v_call: TRBV29-1
d_call: NA
cdr3_aa: CSARSPGRGIDEQYF
cdr3_nt: TGCAGTGCTAGAAGCCCGGGGCGGGGAATTGACGAGCAGTACTTC

clone_size: NA
j_call: TRBJ2-5
v_call: TRBV9
d_call: TRBD2
cdr3_aa: CASSQRSGRDQETQYF
cdr3_nt: TGTGCCAGCAGCCAAAGGAGCGGGAGGGACCAAGAGACCCAGTACTTC

clone_size: NA
j_call: TRBJ2-5
v_call: TRBV6-5
d_call: NA
cdr3_aa: CAGSYGDGETQYF
cdr3_nt: TGTGCCGGCAGTTACGGGGACGGGGAGACCCAGTACTTC

clone_size: many
j_call: TRBJ1-5
v_call: TRBV2
d_call: NA
cdr3_aa: CASRAGHSNQPQHF
cdr3_nt: TGTGCCAGCAGGGCAGGTCATAGCAATCAGCCCCAGCATTTT

clone_size: NA
j_call: TRBJ2-6
v_call: TRBV29-1
d_call: NA
cdr3_aa: CSVVSGSTDTSGANVLTF
cdr3_nt: TGCAGCGTTGTAAGCGGAAGCACAGATACCTCTGGGGCCAACGTCCTGACTTTC

clone_size: few
j_call: TRBJ2-7
v_call: TRBV7-2
d_call: TRBD2
cdr3_aa: CASSLDPGTSFYEQYF
cdr3_nt: TGTGCCAGCAGCTTAGATCCGGGGACTAGCTTCTACGAGCAGTACTTC

clone_size: many
j_call: TRBJ2-2
v_call: TRBV10-3
d_call: NA
cdr3_aa: CATGASEVGELFF
cdr3_nt: TGTGCCACCGGGGCCTCGGAAGTCGGGGAGCTGTTTTTT

clone_size: NA
j_call: TRBJ1-5
v_call: TRBV12-3/TRBV12-4
d_call: TRBD1
cdr3_aa: CASSLQGQGGNQPQHF
cdr3_nt: TGTGCCAGCAGTTTACAGGGACAGGGGGGCAATCAGCCCCAGCATTTT

clone_size: NA
j_call: TRBJ1-3
v_call: TRBV9
d_call: NA
cdr3_aa: CASSTNAASGNTIYF
cdr3_nt: TGTGCCAGCAGCACCAACGCGGCCTCTGGAAACACCATATATTTT

clone_size: NA
j_call: TRBJ1-2
v_call: TRBV7-2
d_call: NA
cdr3_aa: CASSHSTGGGYTF
cdr3_nt: TGTGCCAGCAGCCATTCCACGGGAGGTGGCTACACCTTC

clone_size: NA
j_call: TRBJ2-5
v_call: TRBV9
d_call: TRBD2
cdr3_aa: CASSVGVTGGGETQYF
cdr3_nt: TGTGCCAGCAGCGTAGGGGTAACGGGAGGGGGTGAGACCCAGTACTTC

clone_size: few
j_call: TRBJ1-6
v_call: TRBV4-1
d_call: NA
cdr3_aa: CASSQERGTVNSPLHF
cdr3_nt: TGCGCCAGCAGCCAAGAGAGGGGCACGGTCAATTCACCCCTCCACTTT

clone_size: many
j_call: TRBJ1-2
v_call: TRBV9
d_call: TRBD1
cdr3_aa: CASSARTGTYGYTF
cdr3_nt: TGTGCCAGCAGCGCACGGACAGGGACCTATGGCTACACCTTC

clone_size: NA
j_call: TRBJ2-7
v_call: TRBV20-1
d_call: NA
cdr3_aa: CSASGGGLREQYF
cdr3_nt: TGCAGTGCTAGTGGGGGGGGCCTTCGGGAGCAGTACTTC

clone_size: NA
j_call: TRBJ2-7
v_call: TRBV10-3
d_call: NA
cdr3_aa: CTSSPEDTYEQYF
cdr3_nt: TGTACCAGCAGTCCGGAGGACACCTACGAGCAGTACTTC

clone_size: few
j_call: TRBJ2-2
v_call: TRBV13
d_call: TRBD1
cdr3_aa: CASSSWTGFTGELFF
cdr3_nt: TGTGCCAGCAGCTCGTGGACAGGGTTCACCGGGGAGCTGTTTTTT

clone_size: many
j_call: TRBJ1-6
v_call: TRBV2
d_call: TRBD1
cdr3_aa: CASSYRGGNSPLHF
cdr3_nt: TGTGCCAGCAGTTACAGGGGAGGCAATTCACCCCTCCACTTT

clone_size: many
j_call: TRBJ2-7
v_call: TRBV7-9
d_call: NA
cdr3_aa: CASSFARDSYEQYF
cdr3_nt: TGTGCCAGCAGCTTTGCTCGGGACTCCTACGAGCAGTACTTC

clone_size: NA
j_call: TRBJ2-7
v_call: TRBV12-3/TRBV12-4
d_call: NA
cdr3_aa: CASSYYRENPEQYF
cdr3_nt: TGTGCCAGCAGTTACTACAGGGAGAATCCCGAGCAGTACTTC

clone_size: NA
j_call: TRBJ2-7
v_call: TRBV6-2/TRBV6-3
d_call: NA
cdr3_aa: CASSVLLEQHF
cdr3_nt: TGTGCCAGCAGTGTACTCCTCGAGCAGCACTTC

clone_size: once
j_call: TRBJ2-7
v_call: TRBV7-9
d_call: NA
cdr3_aa: CASSPGQTDHEQYF
cdr3_nt: TGTGCCAGCAGCCCCGGACAGACGGACCACGAGCAGTACTTC

clone_size: many
j_call: TRBJ2-7
v_call: TRBV29-1
d_call: TRBD1
cdr3_aa: CSVASQTGASEQYF
cdr3_nt: TGCAGCGTGGCTTCCCAAACAGGGGCCTCCGAGCAGTACTTC

clone_size: many
j_call: TRBJ1-1
v_call: TRBV10-3
d_call: NA
cdr3_aa: CAISSLTDTANTEAFF
cdr3_nt: TGTGCCATCAGCTCTTTGACGGATACGGCGAACACTGAAGCTTTCTTT